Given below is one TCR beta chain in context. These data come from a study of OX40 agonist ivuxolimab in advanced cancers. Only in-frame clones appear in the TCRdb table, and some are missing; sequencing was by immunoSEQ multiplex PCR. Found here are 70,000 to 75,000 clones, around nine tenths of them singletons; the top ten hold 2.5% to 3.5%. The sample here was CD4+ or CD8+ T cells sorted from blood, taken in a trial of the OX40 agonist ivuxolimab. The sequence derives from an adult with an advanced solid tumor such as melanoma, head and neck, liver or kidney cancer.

The CDR3 sequence: CASSDGSWSYEQYF. The CDR3 coding sequence is TGTGCCAGCAGTGATGGTAGTTGGTCCTACGAGCAGTACTTC. The chain joins TRBV6-1 to TRBJ2-7; D not resolved. The CDR3 has 14 residues. Germline lookup yields CDR1 MNHNS and CDR2 SASEGT. Trimming took 3 bases from V and 1 from J, leaving 10 bases between them.